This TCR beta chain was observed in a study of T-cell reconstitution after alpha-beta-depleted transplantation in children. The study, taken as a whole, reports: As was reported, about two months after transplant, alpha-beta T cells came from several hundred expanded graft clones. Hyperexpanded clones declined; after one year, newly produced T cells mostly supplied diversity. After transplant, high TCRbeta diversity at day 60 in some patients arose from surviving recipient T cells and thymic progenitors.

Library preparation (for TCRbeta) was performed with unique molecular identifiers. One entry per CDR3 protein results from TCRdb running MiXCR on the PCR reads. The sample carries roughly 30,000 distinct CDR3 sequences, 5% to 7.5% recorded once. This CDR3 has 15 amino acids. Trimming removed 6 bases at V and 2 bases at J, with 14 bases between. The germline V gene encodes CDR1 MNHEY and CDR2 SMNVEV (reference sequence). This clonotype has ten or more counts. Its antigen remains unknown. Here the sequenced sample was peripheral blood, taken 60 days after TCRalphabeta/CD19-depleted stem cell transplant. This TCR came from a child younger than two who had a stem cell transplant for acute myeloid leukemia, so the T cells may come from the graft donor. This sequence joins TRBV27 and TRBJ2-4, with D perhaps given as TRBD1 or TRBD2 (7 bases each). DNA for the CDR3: TGTGCCAGCAGCCTCCAGGGGGGGCCCAAAAACATTCAGTACTTC. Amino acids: CASSLQGGPKNIQYF.